This TCR beta chain came from a study of memory CD4+ T cells and cytomegalovirus serostatus. In this sample, this clone turned up once. Its specificity is unknown. Single viable CD3+CD4+CD8-CD45RO+ cells were sorted as the memory CD4+ T cells. Study processing details: After removing out-of-frame reads, around 2.2 million distinct TCRbeta sequences remained. Sequencing was performed with immunoSEQ multiplex PCR; in TCRdb, only in-frame clones are kept and a portion is missing. That table furnishes V, J and clone size, whereas the DNA furnished D and trimming. The table lists around 40,000 clones, around 78% of them singletons. The CDR3 runs 15 residues. With 1 base removed from V and 3 bases from J, the gap between germline ends came to 9 bases. Germline loops: CDR1 SGHDN, CDR2 FVKESK. Study outcomes and limitations: About two fifths of the roughly 150 known CMV-associated TCRbeta sequences appeared in CD4+ memory.

The source material was memory CD4+ T cells from blood. The chain uses TRBV14 and TRBJ1-4; a weak D match, TRBD1 (5 bases). The receptor comes from an adult in good health and CMV-seronegative. In DNA, the CDR3 is TGTGCCAGCAGCCAAGTAAGGGGTCCTAATGAAAAACTGTTTTTT. Translated: CASSQVRGPNEKLFF.